This T cell receptor beta chain stems from a study of T-cell reconstitution after alpha-beta-depleted transplantation in children. Germline V lookup: CDR1 GTSNPN, CDR2 SVGIG (reference sequence). The CDR3 contains 15 residues. V lost 2 bases, J lost 0 bases, and 8 bases lay in between. For TCRbeta, the library was prepared with unique molecular identifiers. TCRdb used MiXCR to reprocess the PCR reads, holding one entry per CDR3 protein. The sample carries about 250,000 distinct CDR3 sequences, under 30% recorded once. Concerning this clonotype itself: Its antigen is undetermined.

Points from the study as a whole: Surviving recipient T cells and intrathymic progenitors accounted for some patients' high TCRbeta diversity at day 60. Several hundred expanded graft clones reportedly gave rise to the alpha-beta T cells present about two months after transplant. From newly produced T cells came most of the T-cell counts and diversity one year after transplant.

The receptor was isolated from a female patient between 2 and 15 years old who had a stem cell transplant for congenital amegakaryocytic thrombocytopenia, so the T cells may come from the graft donor. This specimen consisted of PBMCs, mostly from graft donor cells, obtained 360 days after TCRalphabeta/CD19-depleted stem cell transplant. The rearrangement joins TRBV30 to TRBJ2-6; D remains ambiguous. DNA for the CDR3: TGTGCCTGGAGTTATGGCAGCTCTGGGGCCAACGTCCTGACTTTC. This gives the protein CAWSYGSSGANVLTF.